A selection of T cell receptor beta chains follows, all from one sample in a study of T cell responses to AZD1222 COVID-19 vaccine. Clones were read by immunoSEQ multiplex PCR, and TCRdb kept only the in-frame ones, dropping some. The sample records tens of thousands of clones, about 88% being singletons. The sequences come from peripheral blood, collected on day 0 of AZD1222 vaccination. These receptors were collected from an adult in good health. CDR3s include the opening cysteine and the closing phenylalanine or tryptophan. D genes are given only for firm matches. Some rows mark clone size as missing; the rest say once, few, many or name a class of expanded clone.

>TRBV30|-|-|TRBJ1-1
TGTGCCTGGAGTGGAGGGGCTCAAACTGAAGCTTTCTTT
CAWSGGAQTEAFF
>TRBV5-1|TRBD2|-|TRBJ2-1
TGCGCCAGCATCGGGACCAGCGGGACGGCAAATGAGCAGTTCTTC
CASIGTSGTANEQFF
>TRBV20-1|TRBD2|-|TRBJ2-5
TGCAGTGCTAGTGGCGGGGGAGAGGAGACCCAGTACTTC
CSASGGGEETQYF
>TRBV6-5|-|-|TRBJ1-5
TGTGCCGCAAGACAGAATAGCAATCAGCCCCAGCATTTT
CAARQNSNQPQHF
>TRBV30|-|-|TRBJ1-5
TGTGCCTGGAGTTGGGGTGCTGGGGATCAGCCCCAGCATTTT
CAWSWGAGDQPQHF
>TRBV11-2|-|-|TRBJ2-3
TGTGCCAGCAGCTTAGGCGGAACGCAGTATTTT
CASSLGGTQYF
>TRBV19|TRBD2|-|TRBJ2-6
TGTGCCAGTAGTATTACGGGACTAGCTTCGACCCGATCTGGGGCCAACGTCCTGACTTTC
CASSITGLASTRSGANVLTF
>TRBV4-1|-|-|TRBJ1-3
TGCGCCAGCGCAGAGGGGATCTCTGGAAACACCATATATTTT
CASAEGISGNTIYF
>TRBV4-3|TRBD1|once|TRBJ1-1
TGCGCCAGCAGTCCCGTTGTGGGACAGGGGGCGCACACTGAAGCTTTCTTT
CASSPVVGQGAHTEAFF
>TRBV9|TRBD1|-|TRBJ1-4
TGTGCCAGCAGCGTTGGGACAGCTAATGAAAAACTGTTTTTT
CASSVGTANEKLFF
>TRBV7-2|TRBD2|medium-sized|TRBJ2-1
TGTGCCAGCAGCTTAGACCGGACTAGCGGGGGGCGAAATGAGCAGTTCTTC
CASSLDRTSGGRNEQFF
>TRBV29-1|TRBD1|few|TRBJ1-4
TGCAGCGCCCGACAGGGAGGAGATGAAAAACTGTTTTTT
CSARQGGDEKLFF
>TRBV30|-|-|TRBJ1-6
TGTGCCTGGAAAGGGGCCGGGGATTCACCCCTCCACTTT
CAWKGAGDSPLHF
>TRBV18|-|-|TRBJ2-3
TGTGCCAGCTCACCACAGGTTTCGGAAGATACGCAGTATTTT
CASSPQVSEDTQYF
>TRBV28|TRBD2|-|TRBJ2-2
TGTGCCACCTACCGAACCATAGCGGGAGTTACCGGGGAGCTGTTTTTT
CATYRTIAGVTGELFF
>TRBV2|-|-|TRBJ1-2
TGTGCCAGCAGAGGGGGTATGCGTGGCTACACCTTC
CASRGGMRGYTF
>TRBV2|-|-|TRBJ2-5
TGTGCCAGCAGTGAATTCGGGACCCAGTACTTC
CASSEFGTQYF
>TRBV5-1|-|-|TRBJ2-2
TGCGCCAGCAGCTTGGACAGAGACACCGGGGAGCTGTTTTTT
CASSLDRDTGELFF
>TRBV27|TRBD2|-|TRBJ2-6
TGTGCCAGCAGTTTTGTGACGGGACTAGCGGGTTTCTCTGGGGCCAACGTCCTGACTTTC
CASSFVTGLAGFSGANVLTF
>TRBV5-8|-|few|TRBJ1-5
TGTGCCAGCAGTCTGCAACAAGGTTTAAATCAGCCCCAGCATTTT
CASSLQQGLNQPQHF
>TRBV4-1|TRBD1|-|TRBJ2-5
TGCGCCAGCAGCCAAGAGGACAGGGAGCCTAGAGAGACCCAGTACTTC
CASSQEDREPRETQYF
>TRBV7-9|-|-|TRBJ1-1
TGTGCCAGCAGCTTAGTCGGGAAGAACACTGAAGCTTTCTTT
CASSLVGKNTEAFF